The T cell receptor (beta chain) under discussion was sequenced for a study of blood T cells in healthy people across ages. Regarding the study as a whole: Among T cells, TCR beta diversity per million cells dropped roughly linearly as age rose.

Trimming removed 2 bases at V and 0 bases at J, with 12 bases between. The CDR3 contains 15 residues. CDR1 is SGHRS and CDR2 is YFSETQ in the germline V gene. Caucasian individuals from Russia who were healthy and aged roughly 6 to 95 acted as donors. Note on this clonotype: The antigen remains undetermined.

A second PCR, run for about 6 to 12 cycles, used a sample-barcoded 5' primer plus a J-beta primer mix. TCRdb reprocessed the 5' RACE reads via MiXCR and lists one record per CDR3 protein. The repertoire holds 1.5 million or so distinct CDR3 sequences, with about 40% as singletons. This sequence was found in a woman in her late teens or twenties in good health. The J gene is TRBJ2-7, the V gene TRBV5-1; D unclear. Material for sequencing was blood. CDR3 sequence (DNA): TGCGCCAGCAGCTTATTAGCACAGCGCTCCTACGAGCAGTACTTC. This sequence encodes CASSLLAQRSYEQYF.